There are a few counts of the clone carrying this TCR beta chain. The source of the sample is a study of cytomegalovirus exposure and HLA in healthy donors. This PCR relied on a set of 60 Vbeta primers and 13 Jbeta primers. Here immunoSEQ multiplex PCR was the method, and the copy in TCRdb shows in-frame clones only, minus some. The repertoire has approximately 120,000 clones, around 82% of them found once; the top ten carry roughly 1.2%. Sequencing input: PBMCs. The clonotype was recovered from a female donor in good health and CMV-seronegative.

CDR3 sequence reads: CASSDRSSYNSPLHF. DNA for the CDR3: TGTGCCAGCAGCGACAGGAGCTCCTATAATTCACCCCTCCACTTT. The rearrangement links TRBV28 to TRBJ1-6, with D possibly TRBD1 on 6 matching bases. The V gene lost 6 bases and the J gene lost 0 bases, with 9 bases spanning the gap. Looked up from germline, CDR1 is MDHEN and CDR2 is SYDVKM. This CDR3 is 15 amino acids long.